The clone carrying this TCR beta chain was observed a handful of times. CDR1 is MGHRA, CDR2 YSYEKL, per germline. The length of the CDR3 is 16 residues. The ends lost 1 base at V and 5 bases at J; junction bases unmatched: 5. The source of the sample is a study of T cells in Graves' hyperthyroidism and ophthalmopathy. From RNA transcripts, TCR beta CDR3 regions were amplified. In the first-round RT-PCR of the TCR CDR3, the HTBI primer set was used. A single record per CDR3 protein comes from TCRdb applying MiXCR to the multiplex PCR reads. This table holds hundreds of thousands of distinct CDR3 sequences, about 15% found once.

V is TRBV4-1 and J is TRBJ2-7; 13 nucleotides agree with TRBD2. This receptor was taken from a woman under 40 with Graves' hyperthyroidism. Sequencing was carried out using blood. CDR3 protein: CASSQGRLAGGDEQYF. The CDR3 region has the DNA TGCGCCAGCAGCCAAGGAAGACTAGCGGGAGGCGACGAGCAGTACTTC.